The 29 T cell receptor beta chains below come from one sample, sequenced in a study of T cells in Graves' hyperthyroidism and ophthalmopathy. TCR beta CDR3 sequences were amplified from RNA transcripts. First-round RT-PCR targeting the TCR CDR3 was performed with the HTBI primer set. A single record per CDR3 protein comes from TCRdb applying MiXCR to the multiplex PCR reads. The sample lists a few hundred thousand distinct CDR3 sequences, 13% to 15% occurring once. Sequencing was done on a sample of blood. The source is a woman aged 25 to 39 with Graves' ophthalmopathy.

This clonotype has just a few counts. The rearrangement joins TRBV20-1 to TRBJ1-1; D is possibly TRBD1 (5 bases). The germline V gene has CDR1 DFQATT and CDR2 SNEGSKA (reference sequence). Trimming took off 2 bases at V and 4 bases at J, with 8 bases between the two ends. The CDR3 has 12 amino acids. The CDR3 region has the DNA TGCAGTGCTAGACACGGGGCCACTGAAGCTTTCTTT. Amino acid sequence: CSARHGATEAFF.

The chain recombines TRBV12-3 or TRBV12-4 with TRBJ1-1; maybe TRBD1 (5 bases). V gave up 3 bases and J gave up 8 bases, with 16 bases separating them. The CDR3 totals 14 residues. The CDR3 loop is CASSFSEWRTEAFF. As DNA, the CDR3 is TGTGCCAGCAGTTTTAGTGAGTGGAGGACAGAAGCTTTCTTT.

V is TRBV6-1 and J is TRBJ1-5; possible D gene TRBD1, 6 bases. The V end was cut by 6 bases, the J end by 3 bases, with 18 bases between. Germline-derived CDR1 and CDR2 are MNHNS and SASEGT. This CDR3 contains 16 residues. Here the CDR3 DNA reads TGTGCCAGCAGCTTCCGCCTACAGGGAGTCAATCAGCCCCAGCATTTT. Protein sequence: CASSFRLQGVNQPQHF.

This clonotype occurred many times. CDR3 coding DNA: TGTGCCATCAGTGAGTCGTTTATCGACGCGGGGAGCGATGACACTGAAGCTTTCTTT. Protein sequence: CAISESFIDAGSDDTEAFF. V is TRBV10-3 and J is TRBJ1-1, with D uncertain. Trimming took off 0 bases at V and 3 bases at J, with 23 bases between the two ends. Germline V gene data show CDR1 as ENHRY and CDR2 as SYGVKD. This CDR3 has 19 residues.

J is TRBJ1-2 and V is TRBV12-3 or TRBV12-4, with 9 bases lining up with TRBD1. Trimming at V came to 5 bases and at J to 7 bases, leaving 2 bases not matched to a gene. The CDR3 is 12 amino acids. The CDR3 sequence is CASSGTGTGYTF. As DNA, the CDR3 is TGTGCCAGCAGTGGGACAGGGACTGGCTACACCTTC.

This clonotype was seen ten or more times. CDR3 in DNA: TGCAGTGCTAGAGTGTCGGCAGGCTCCCGGACCATGACAACCAATACGCAGTATTTT. Encoded protein: CSARVSAGSRTMTTNTQYF. V gene TRBV20-1 combines with J gene TRBJ2-3; D remains unclear. The CDR3 is 19 residues long. V gave up 1 base and J gave up 7 bases, with 30 bases separating them. Looked up from germline, CDR1 is DFQATT and CDR2 is SNEGSKA (reference sequence).

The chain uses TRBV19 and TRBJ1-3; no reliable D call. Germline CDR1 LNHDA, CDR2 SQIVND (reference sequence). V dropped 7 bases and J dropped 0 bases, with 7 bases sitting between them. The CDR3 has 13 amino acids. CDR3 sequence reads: CASMSDSGNTIYF. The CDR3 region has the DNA TGTGCCAGTATGTCCGACTCTGGAAACACCATATATTTT. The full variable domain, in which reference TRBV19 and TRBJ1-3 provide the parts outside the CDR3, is DGGITQSPKYLFRKEGQNVTLSCEQNLNHDAMYWYRQDPGQGLRLIYYSQIVNDFQKGDIAEGYSVSREKKESFPLTVTSAQKNPTAFYLCASMSDSGNTIYFGEGSWLTVV.

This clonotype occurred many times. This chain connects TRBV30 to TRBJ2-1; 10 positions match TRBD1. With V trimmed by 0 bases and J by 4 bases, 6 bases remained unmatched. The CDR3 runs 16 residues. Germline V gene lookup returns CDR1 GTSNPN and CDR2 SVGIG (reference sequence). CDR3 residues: CAWSVEDRGQYNEQFF. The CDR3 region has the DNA TGTGCCTGGAGTGTGGAAGACAGGGGGCAATACAATGAGCAGTTCTTC.

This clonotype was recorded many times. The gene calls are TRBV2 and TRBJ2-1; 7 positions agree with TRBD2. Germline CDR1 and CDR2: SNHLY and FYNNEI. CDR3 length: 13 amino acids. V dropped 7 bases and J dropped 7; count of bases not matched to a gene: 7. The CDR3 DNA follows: TGTGCCAGCAAGCGGGACGGAGCGAATGAGCAGTTCTTC. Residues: CASKRDGANEQFF.

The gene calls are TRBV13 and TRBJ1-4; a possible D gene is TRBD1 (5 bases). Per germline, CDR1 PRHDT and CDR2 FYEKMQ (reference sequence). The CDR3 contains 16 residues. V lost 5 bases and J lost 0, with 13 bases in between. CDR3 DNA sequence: TGTGCCAGCAGCCCGACCAGGGCTACAACTAATGAAAAACTGTTTTTT. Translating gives CASSPTRATTNEKLFF.

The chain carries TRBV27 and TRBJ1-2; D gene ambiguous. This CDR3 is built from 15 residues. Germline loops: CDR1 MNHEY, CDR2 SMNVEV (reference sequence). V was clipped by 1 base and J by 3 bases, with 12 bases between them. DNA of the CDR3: TGTGCCAGCAGTTTATTTGGGCAGGTCGACTATGGCTACACCTTC. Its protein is CASSLFGQVDYGYTF.

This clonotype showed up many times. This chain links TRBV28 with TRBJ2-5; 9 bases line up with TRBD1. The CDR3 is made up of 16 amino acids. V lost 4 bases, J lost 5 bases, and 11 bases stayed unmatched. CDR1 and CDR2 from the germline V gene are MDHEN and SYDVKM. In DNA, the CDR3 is TGTGCCAGCAGTTCGATTAATACAGGGGGCGGGGAGACCCAGTACTTC. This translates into CASSSINTGGGETQYF. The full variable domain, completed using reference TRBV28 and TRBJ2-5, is DVKVTQSSRYLVKRTGEKVFLECVQDMDHENMFWYRQDPGLGLRLIYFSYDVKMKEKGDIPEGYSVSREKKERFSLILESASTNQTSMYLCASSSINTGGGETQYFGPGTRLLVL.

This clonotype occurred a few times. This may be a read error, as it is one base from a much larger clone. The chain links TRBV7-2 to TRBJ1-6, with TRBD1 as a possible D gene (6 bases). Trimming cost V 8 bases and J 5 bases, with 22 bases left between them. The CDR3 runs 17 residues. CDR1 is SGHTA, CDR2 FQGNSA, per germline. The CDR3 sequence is CASSRHRVGGDNSPLHF. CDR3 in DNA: TGTGCCAGCTCAAGACACAGGGTCGGGGGGGATAATTCACCCCTCCACTTT.

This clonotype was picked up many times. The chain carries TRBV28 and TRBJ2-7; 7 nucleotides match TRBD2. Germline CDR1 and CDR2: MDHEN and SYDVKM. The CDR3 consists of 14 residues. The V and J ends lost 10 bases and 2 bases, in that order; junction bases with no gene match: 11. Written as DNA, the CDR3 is TGTGCCACCTTTCCGGCGGGGGAGACCTACGAGCAGTACTTC. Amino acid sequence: CATFPAGETYEQYF.

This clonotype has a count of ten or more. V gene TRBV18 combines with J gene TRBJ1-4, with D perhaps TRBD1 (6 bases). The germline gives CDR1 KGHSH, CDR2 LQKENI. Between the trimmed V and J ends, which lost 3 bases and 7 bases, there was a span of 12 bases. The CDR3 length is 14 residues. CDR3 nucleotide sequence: TGTGCCAGCTCACCGACAGGAACCCTTGAAAAACTGTTTTTT. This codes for CASSPTGTLEKLFF.

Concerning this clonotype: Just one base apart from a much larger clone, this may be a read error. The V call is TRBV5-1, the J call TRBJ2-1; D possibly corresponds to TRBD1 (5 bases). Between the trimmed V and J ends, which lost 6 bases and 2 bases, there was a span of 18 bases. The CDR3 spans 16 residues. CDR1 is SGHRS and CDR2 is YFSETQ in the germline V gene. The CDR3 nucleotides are TGCGCCAGCAAGCCCGCAGGGCAGGACCCCTACAATGAGCAGTTCTTC. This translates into CASKPAGQDPYNEQFF.

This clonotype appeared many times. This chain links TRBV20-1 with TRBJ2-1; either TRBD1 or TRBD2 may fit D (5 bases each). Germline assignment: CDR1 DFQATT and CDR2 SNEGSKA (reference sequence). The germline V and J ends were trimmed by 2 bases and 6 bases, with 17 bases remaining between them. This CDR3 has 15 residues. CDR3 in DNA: TGCAGTGCTAGATCACCTCAGAGGGGTTTCAATGAGCAGTTCTTC. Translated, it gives CSARSPQRGFNEQFF.

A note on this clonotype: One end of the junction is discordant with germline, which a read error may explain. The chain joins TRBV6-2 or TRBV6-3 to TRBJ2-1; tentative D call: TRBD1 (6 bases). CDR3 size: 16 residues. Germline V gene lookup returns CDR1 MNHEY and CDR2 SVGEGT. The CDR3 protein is CASIPTGGGSYNEQLF. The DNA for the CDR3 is TGTGCCAGCATCCCGACAGGAGGCGGCTCCTACAATGAGCAGCTCTTC.

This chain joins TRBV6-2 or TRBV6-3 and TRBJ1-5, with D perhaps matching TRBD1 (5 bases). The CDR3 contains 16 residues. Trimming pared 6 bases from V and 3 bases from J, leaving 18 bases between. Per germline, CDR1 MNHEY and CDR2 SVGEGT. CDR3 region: CASSFSSGTNNQPQHF. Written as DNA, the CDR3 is TGTGCCAGCAGCTTCTCTTCCGGGACTAACAATCAGCCCCAGCATTTT.

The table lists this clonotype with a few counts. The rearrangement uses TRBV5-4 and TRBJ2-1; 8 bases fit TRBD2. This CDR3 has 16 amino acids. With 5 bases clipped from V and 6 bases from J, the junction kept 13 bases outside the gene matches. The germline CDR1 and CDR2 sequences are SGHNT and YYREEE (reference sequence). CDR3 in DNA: TGTGCCAGCAGAAACGACTTACAGCGGGGGTTCAATGAGCAGTTCTTC. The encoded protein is CASRNDLQRGFNEQFF.

This chain's CDR3 is CASSPRLLQAHLGSYNEQFF. CDR3 in DNA: TGTGCCAGCAGCCCTAGACTCCTCCAAGCTCACCTGGGCTCCTACAATGAGCAGTTCTTC. The chain carries TRBV5-5 and TRBJ2-1; D gene uncertain. Germline CDR1 SGHKS, CDR2 YYEKEE (reference sequence). This CDR3 region has 20 residues. V lost 4 bases and J lost 0, with 26 bases in between.

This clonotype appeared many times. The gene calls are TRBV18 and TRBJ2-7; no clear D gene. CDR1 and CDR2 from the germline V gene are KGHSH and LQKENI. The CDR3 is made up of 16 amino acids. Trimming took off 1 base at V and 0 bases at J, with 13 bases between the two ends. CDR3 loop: CASSPLPAGHSYEQYF. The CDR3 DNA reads TGTGCCAGCTCACCACTTCCGGCAGGTCACTCCTACGAGCAGTACTTC. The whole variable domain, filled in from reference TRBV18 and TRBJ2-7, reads NAGVMQNPRHLVRRRGQEARLRCSPMKGHSHVYWYRQLPEEGLKFMVYLQKENIIDESGMPKERFSAEFPKEGPSILRIQQVVRGDSAAYFCASSPLPAGHSYEQYFGPGTRLTVT.

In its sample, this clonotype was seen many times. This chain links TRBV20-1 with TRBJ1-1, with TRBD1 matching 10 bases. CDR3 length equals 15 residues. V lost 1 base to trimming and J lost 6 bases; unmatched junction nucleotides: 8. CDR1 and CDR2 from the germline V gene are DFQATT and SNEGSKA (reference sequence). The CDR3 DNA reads TGCAGTGCTAGAGCCCCCGGGACAGGGGCTGCTGAAGCTTTCTTT. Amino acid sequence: CSARAPGTGAAEAFF.

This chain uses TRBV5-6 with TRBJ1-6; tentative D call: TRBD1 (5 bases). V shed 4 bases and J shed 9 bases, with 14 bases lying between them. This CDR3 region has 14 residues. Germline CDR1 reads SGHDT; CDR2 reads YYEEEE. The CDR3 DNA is TGTGCCAGCAGCCGGGGACGGATTGGTTCACCCCTCCACTTT. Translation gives CASSRGRIGSPLHF.

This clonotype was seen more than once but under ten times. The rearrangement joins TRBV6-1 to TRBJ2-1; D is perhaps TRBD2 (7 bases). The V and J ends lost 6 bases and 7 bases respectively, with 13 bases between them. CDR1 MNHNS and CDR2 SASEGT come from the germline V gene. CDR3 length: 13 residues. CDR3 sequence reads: CASRAGAQNEQFF. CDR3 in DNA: TGTGCCAGCAGGGCGGGGGCCCAAAATGAGCAGTTCTTC.

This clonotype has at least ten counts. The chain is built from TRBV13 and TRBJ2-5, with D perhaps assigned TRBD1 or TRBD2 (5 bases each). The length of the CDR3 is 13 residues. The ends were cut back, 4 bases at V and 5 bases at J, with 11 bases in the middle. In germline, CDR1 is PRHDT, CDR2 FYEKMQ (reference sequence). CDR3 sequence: CASSSRGMETQYF. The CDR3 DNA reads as TGTGCCAGCAGCTCGAGGGGTATGGAGACCCAGTACTTC.

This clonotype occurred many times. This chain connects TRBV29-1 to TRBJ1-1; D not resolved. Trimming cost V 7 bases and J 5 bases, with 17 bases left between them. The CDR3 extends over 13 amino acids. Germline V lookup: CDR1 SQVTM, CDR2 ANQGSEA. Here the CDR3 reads CSAFDLGKTEAFF. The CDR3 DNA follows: TGCAGCGCCTTTGACCTGGGGAAAACTGAAGCTTTCTTT.

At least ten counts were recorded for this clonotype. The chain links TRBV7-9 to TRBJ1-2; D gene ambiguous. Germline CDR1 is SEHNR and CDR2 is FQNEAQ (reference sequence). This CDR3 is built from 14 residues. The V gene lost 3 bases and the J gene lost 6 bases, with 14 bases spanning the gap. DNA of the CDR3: TGTGCCAGCAGCTTTATGTCAGGTGATGATGGCTACACCTTC. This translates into CASSFMSGDDGYTF.

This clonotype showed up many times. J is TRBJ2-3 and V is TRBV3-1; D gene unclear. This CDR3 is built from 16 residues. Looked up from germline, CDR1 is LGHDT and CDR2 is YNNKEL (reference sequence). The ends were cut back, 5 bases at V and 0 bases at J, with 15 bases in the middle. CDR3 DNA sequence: TGTGCCAGCAGCGCGCTGACGTCTACTAGCACAGATACGCAGTATTTT. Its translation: CASSALTSTSTDTQYF.